This record covers a single T cell receptor beta chain. Antigen: not known. The CDR3 spans 14 residues. Germline CDR1 SGHNT, CDR2 YYREEE (reference sequence). V shed 0 bases and J shed 6 bases, with 13 bases lying between them. Only in-frame clones appear in the TCRdb table, and some are missing; sequencing was by immunoSEQ multiplex PCR. This table holds more than 45,000 clones, around nine tenths found once. This entry comes from a study of OX40 agonist ivuxolimab in advanced cancers. Study conclusions and caveats: Researchers report that CD8+ T cells had, on average, more expanded clones than CD4+. Antigen specificity of clonally expanded peripheral T cells was not established. With doses of 0.1 to 3.0 mg/kg, CD4+ and CD8+ blood T cells had undergone clonal expansion by week 6.

This sequence was found in an adult with an advanced solid tumor such as melanoma, head and neck, liver or kidney cancer. The chain recombines TRBV5-4 with TRBJ2-7, with D tentatively TRBD1 (5 bases). The sample consisted of CD4+ or CD8+ T cells sorted from blood, taken in a trial of the OX40 agonist ivuxolimab. The CDR3 is CASSLVSGKGEQYF. The CDR3 DNA sequence: TGTGCCAGCAGCTTGGTCTCAGGGAAGGGCGAGCAGTACTTC. Together with reference TRBV5-4 and TRBJ2-7, the CDR3 gives the full variable domain: ETGVTQSPTHLIKTRGQQVTLRCSSQSGHNTVSWYQQALGQGPQFIFQYYREEENGRGNFPPRFSGLQFPNYSSELNVNALELDDSALYLCASSLVSGKGEQYFGPGTRLTVT.